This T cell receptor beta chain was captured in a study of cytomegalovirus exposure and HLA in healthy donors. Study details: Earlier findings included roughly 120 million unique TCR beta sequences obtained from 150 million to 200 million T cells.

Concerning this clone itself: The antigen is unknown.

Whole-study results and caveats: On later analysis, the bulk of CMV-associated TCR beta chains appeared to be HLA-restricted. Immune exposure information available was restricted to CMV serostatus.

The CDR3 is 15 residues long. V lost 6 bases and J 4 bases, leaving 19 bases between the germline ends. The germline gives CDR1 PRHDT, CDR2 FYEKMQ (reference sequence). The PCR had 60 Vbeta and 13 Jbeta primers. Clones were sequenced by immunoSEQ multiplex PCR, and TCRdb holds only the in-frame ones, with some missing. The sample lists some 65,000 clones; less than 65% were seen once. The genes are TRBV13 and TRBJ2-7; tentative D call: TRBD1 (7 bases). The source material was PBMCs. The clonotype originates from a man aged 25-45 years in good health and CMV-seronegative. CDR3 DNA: TGTGCCAGCAGGAAACCAGGGGGGAAGGGATACGAGCAGTACTTC. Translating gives CASRKPGGKGYEQYF.